This T cell receptor (beta chain) was observed in a study of cytomegalovirus exposure and HLA in healthy donors. Profiling relied on immunoSEQ multiplex PCR, and the TCRdb table lists in-frame clones only, not all of them. Of 70,000 or so clones in the sample, about 93% were seen once. Germline CDR1 reads MNHNS; CDR2 reads SASEGT. The CDR3 runs 13 residues. The ends were cut back, 10 bases at V and 7 bases at J, with 19 bases in the middle. The rearrangement joins TRBV6-1 to TRBJ2-5; D possibly corresponds to TRBD1 (7 bases). The receptor comes from a young man in good health and CMV-seropositive. The source material was PBMCs. In nucleotides, the CDR3 is TGTGCCACCCTCGGCAGGGGGGTGGGGACCCAGTACTTC. It codes for CATLGRGVGTQYF.